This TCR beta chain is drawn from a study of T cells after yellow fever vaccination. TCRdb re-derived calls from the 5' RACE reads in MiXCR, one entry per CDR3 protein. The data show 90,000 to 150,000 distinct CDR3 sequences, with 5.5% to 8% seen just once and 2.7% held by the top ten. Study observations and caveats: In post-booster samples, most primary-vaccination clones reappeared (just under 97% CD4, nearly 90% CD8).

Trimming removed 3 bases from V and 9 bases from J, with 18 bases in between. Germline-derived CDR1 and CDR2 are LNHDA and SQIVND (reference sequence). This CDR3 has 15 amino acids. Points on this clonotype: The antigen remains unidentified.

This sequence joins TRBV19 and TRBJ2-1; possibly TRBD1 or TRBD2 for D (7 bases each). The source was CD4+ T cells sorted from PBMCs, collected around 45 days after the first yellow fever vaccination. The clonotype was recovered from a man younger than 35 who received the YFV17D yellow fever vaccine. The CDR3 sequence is CASSMWGGGSGEQFF. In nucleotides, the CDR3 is TGTGCCAGTAGTATGTGGGGAGGGGGCTCGGGTGAGCAGTTCTTC. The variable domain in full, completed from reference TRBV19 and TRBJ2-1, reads DGGITQSPKYLFRKEGQNVTLSCEQNLNHDAMYWYRQDPGQGLRLIYYSQIVNDFQKGDIAEGYSVSREKKESFPLTVTSAQKNPTAFYLCASSMWGGGSGEQFFGPGTRLTVL.